The 14 T cell receptor beta chains below were found in one sample sequenced in a study of cytomegalovirus exposure and HLA in healthy donors (dated by TCRdb to about 2017). Library construction relied on the immunoSEQ multiplex PCR assay. A mixture of 60 forward primers for TCR Vbeta segments and 13 reverse primers for TCR Jbeta segments was used in the multiplex PCR. TCRdb holds this immuneACCESS table with in-frame rearrangements only. Some clones are missing; in checked studies, unresolved V genes explain under half, and the rest has no known cause. Present in this sample are 150,000 to 200,000 clones, roughly 80% of which were seen just once. Together, the top ten hold around 4.6% of the sample. The sequenced sample consisted of PBMCs. Every receptor here comes from a male donor in good health and CMV-seronegative.

V usage is TRBV5-1 and J usage is TRBJ2-3; 9 bases align to TRBD2. V shed 4 bases and J 6 bases; nucleotides not matched to a gene: 15. The length of the CDR3 is 17 residues. The V gene's germline CDR1 is SGHRS and CDR2 YFSETQ. CDR3 nucleotides: TGCGCCAGCAGCCCAGTGACTAGCGGCAATGGGCGCGATACGCAGTATTTT. Translation gives CASSPVTSGNGRDTQYF.

As concerns this clone: The sample contains more than one DNA sequence encoding this CDR3. The chain joins TRBV6-4 to TRBJ2-1; 8 positions agree with TRBD2. Unmatched junction bases numbered 0, after V lost 1 base and J lost 1 base. Germline V lookup: CDR1 MRHNA, CDR2 SNTAGT. The CDR3 has 15 amino acids. The CDR3 protein is CASSDLAGSYNEQFF. In nucleotides, the CDR3 is TGTGCCAGCAGTGACTTAGCGGGATCCTACAATGAGCAGTTCTTC.

This chain connects TRBV6-5 to TRBJ1-1; a weak D match, TRBD1 (6 bases). The V gene's germline CDR1 is MNHEY and CDR2 SVGAGI. The CDR3 consists of 13 residues. Trimming took off 6 bases at V and 10 bases at J, with 18 bases between the two ends. The CDR3 is CASRDSRDRGAFF. The CDR3 DNA is TGTGCCAGCAGGGACAGCAGGGATCGCGGAGCTTTCTTT.

V gene TRBV5-5 combines with J gene TRBJ2-7, with D possibly TRBD1 on 5 matching bases. V was shortened by 0 bases and J by 2 bases, with 15 bases between the two germline ends. Germline CDR1 SGHKS, CDR2 YYEKEE (reference sequence). There are 16 residues in the CDR3. CDR3 nucleotides: TGTGCCAGCAGCTTGGGGCCCAACAGGAATACCTACGAGCAGTACTTC. Protein: CASSLGPNRNTYEQYF. The whole variable domain, filled in from reference TRBV5-5 and TRBJ2-7, reads DAGVTQSPTHLIKTRGQQVTLRCSPISGHKSVSWYQQVLGQGPQFIFQYYEKEERGRGNFPDRFSARQFPNYSSELNVNALLLGDSALYLCASSLGPNRNTYEQYFGPGTRLTVT.

This chain uses TRBV21-1 with TRBJ1-6. TRBV21-1 is a documented pseudogene. The CDR3 covers 15 residues. The CDR3 region has the DNA TGTGCCAGCAGCGGGAGGGGTACCTATAATTCACCCCTCCACTTT. Translation gives CASSGRGTYNSPLHF.

The V gene is TRBV7-3, the J gene TRBJ2-1; tentative D call: TRBD2 (5 bases). Trimming removed 3 bases at V and 3 bases at J, with 15 bases between. The CDR3 sequence is 16 residues long. Germline V gene data show CDR1 as SGHTA and CDR2 as FQGTGA. The DNA for the CDR3 is TGTGCCAGCAGCTTTCAGCCGGGAACTAACTACAATGAGCAGTTCTTC. The encoded protein is CASSFQPGTNYNEQFF.

The chain joins TRBV7-9 to TRBJ2-5; a possible D gene is TRBD2 (6 bases). V lost 5 bases to trimming and J lost 3 bases, with 19 bases between them. Germline V CDR1 and CDR2: SEHNR, FQNEAQ (reference sequence). CDR3 size: 16 residues. This CDR3 reads CASSKIRGWEKETQYF. In nucleotides, the CDR3 is TGTGCCAGCAGCAAGATTCGGGGGTGGGAAAAAGAGACCCAGTACTTC.

The chain employs TRBV4-3 and TRBJ1-3, with 7 bases lining up with TRBD1. Germline CDR1 reads LGHNA; CDR2 reads YSLEER. Trimming at V came to 0 bases and at J to 1 base, leaving 9 bases not matched to a gene. This CDR3 is built from 18 residues. The CDR3 nucleotides read TGCGCCAGCAGCCAAGACCCCCAGGGGGGTGGGTCTGGAAACACCATATATTTT. It translates to CASSQDPQGGGSGNTIYF.

The rearrangement links TRBV28 to TRBJ2-1; 7 bases line up with TRBD2. Germline loops: CDR1 MDHEN, CDR2 SYDVKM. V lost 8 bases and J lost 4; bases outside the gene matches: 5. The CDR3 has 13 residues. The CDR3 DNA reads as TGTGCCAGCCATAGCGGGCCTTACAATGAGCAGTTCTTC. Its protein is CASHSGPYNEQFF. Using reference TRBV28 and TRBJ2-1 for the parts outside the CDR3, the full variable domain is DVKVTQSSRYLVKRTGEKVFLECVQDMDHENMFWYRQDPGLGLRLIYFSYDVKMKEKGDIPEGYSVSREKKERFSLILESASTNQTSMYLCASHSGPYNEQFFGPGTRLTVL.

The chain has TRBV4-1 and TRBJ2-2, with a weak D call TRBD2 (6 bases). The CDR3 sequence is 15 residues long. The germline CDR1 and CDR2 sequences are MGHRA and YSYEKL. V lost 4 bases and J 4 bases, leaving 13 bases between the germline ends. CDR3: CASSREAQITGELFF. For the CDR3, the DNA is TGCGCCAGCAGCCGGGAGGCACAAATCACCGGGGAGCTGTTTTTT.

The V gene is TRBV29-1, the J gene TRBJ2-3; TRBD1 aligns across 11 bases. Per germline, CDR1 SQVTM and CDR2 ANQGSEA. CDR3 length equals 15 residues. The ends lost 6 bases at V and 5 bases at J; junction bases unmatched: 10. CDR3: CSVQGGTGGRDTQYF. The CDR3 DNA is TGCAGCGTCCAAGGTGGGACAGGGGGAAGAGATACGCAGTATTTT.

V is TRBV5-1 and J is TRBJ2-5, with D perhaps TRBD1 (6 bases). Judging by the DNA end, TRBJ2-7 fits better; the J call may be wrong. Per germline, CDR1 SGHRS and CDR2 YFSETQ. The CDR3 totals 14 residues. CDR3 nucleotides: TGCGCCAGCAGCGTCTACAGGGCTGCCTACGAGCAGTACTTC. Amino acids: CASSVYRAAYEQYF.

The chain employs TRBV10-3 and TRBJ2-5, with a possible D match to TRBD1 (7 bases). This CDR3 contains 13 residues. Trimming took 7 bases from V and 5 from J, leaving 14 bases between them. Germline CDR1 reads ENHRY; CDR2 reads SYGVKD. CDR3 nucleotides: TGTGCCATCAAGCACAGGGGAGGTGAGACCCAGTACTTC. Translation: CAIKHRGGETQYF.

The rearrangement uses TRBV5-6 and TRBJ1-4; TRBD1 matches 8 bases. The CDR3 extends over 16 amino acids. CDR1 is SGHDT, CDR2 YYEEEE, per germline. V dropped 1 base and J dropped 5; count of bases not matched to a gene: 7. The CDR3 DNA follows: TGTGCCAGCAGCTTGTGGGGGACAGGAGTAAATGAAAAACTGTTTTTT. Its protein is CASSLWGTGVNEKLFF.